The clone carrying this TCR beta chain has just a few counts. What it binds is unknown. This record comes from a study of T cell repertoires in cytomegalovirus infection. Across the whole study: Public TCR beta signatures provided an indication of both CMV infection and a matching HLA type. Findings and caveats of the study: Using cumulative public TCR beta family frequency, the authors identified those who carried CMV together with the relevant HLA. Ex vivo responses were dominated by HLA-C-restricted CMV-specific TCR beta clonotypes.

TCRdb passed the reads through MiXCR, listing each CDR3 protein once. Among some 440,000 distinct CDR3 sequences listed, about a third were seen once. Sequencing was performed on PBMCs. The sequence came from a human donor in good health (CMV status not recorded). Some clones in this sample may be carry-over from other donors' samples.

CDR3 sequence reads: CASSANTGVGELFF. CDR3 coding DNA: TGTGCCAGCAGTGCCAATACAGGGGTCGGGGAGCTGTTTTTT. The chain couples TRBV12-3 or TRBV12-4 to TRBJ2-2, with 7 bases fitting TRBD1. V gave up 5 bases and J gave up 7 bases; unmatched junction bases: 7. CDR3 length: 14 amino acids.